One T cell receptor beta chain is described in this entry. The antigen remains undetermined. The sample belongs to a study of cytomegalovirus exposure and HLA in healthy donors. Study background: Samples from HLA-typed donors yielded some 85 million unique TCRs in an early data release. Study conclusions and caveats: As a later analysis revealed, most CMV-associated TCR beta chains appeared HLA-restricted.

Primers included in the PCR were 60 Vbeta and 13 Jbeta primers. Method: immunoSEQ multiplex PCR; TCRdb's copy keeps in-frame clones and lacks some. Found here are some 170,000 clones, less than 90% of them singletons; the top ten hold less than 5%. CDR3 length: 16 amino acids. CDR1 and CDR2 (germline): MNHEY, SMNVEV (reference sequence). The ends lost 6 bases at V and 5 bases at J; junction bases unmatched: 14. The chain joins TRBV27 to TRBJ2-7, with 9 bases matching TRBD1. This clonotype was sampled from a man in his fifties in good health and CMV-seropositive. Sequenced material: PBMCs. The DNA for the CDR3 is TGTGCCAGCAGAATGTTACCGGGACAGGGCGACCACGAGCAGTACTTC. This codes for CASRMLPGQGDHEQYF.